This T cell receptor (beta chain) was sequenced during a study of radiotherapy plus CTLA-4 blockade in lung cancer. Across the study: Objective responses arose in approximately 17% of patients, and around 30% experienced disease control. Study-level results: The best prediction of response reportedly came from early blood T cell clone dynamics, with interferon-beta. In blood, after radiotherapy plus ipilimumab, tumor-derived TCR clones expanded.

CDR3 size: 16 residues. Germline CDR1 and CDR2: SEHNR and FQNEAQ (reference sequence). V was clipped by 8 bases and J by 4 bases, with 20 bases between them. As concerns this clone: Antigen: not known.

CTLA-4 blockade with ipilimumab, together with focal radiation, was given to patients with chemo-refractory metastatic non-small-cell lung cancer. Measured with immunoSEQ multiplex PCR; TCRdb has only the in-frame clones, and not every one. Of some 60,000 clones in the sample, 70% to 85% were seen once. This TCR was sampled from a human donor with non-small cell lung cancer who had a partial response to radiotherapy plus ipilimumab. V usage is TRBV7-9 and J usage is TRBJ2-2, with D perhaps TRBD1 (6 bases). Sequencing was performed on peripheral blood, taken from a patient treated with radiotherapy plus ipilimumab. Written as DNA, the CDR3 is TGTGCCAGCCCCGGGACAAACCTTACGTCCACCGGGGAGCTGTTTTTT. Translated, it gives CASPGTNLTSTGELFF.